This section outlines one T cell receptor (beta chain) sequence together with its context. The V end was cut by 10 bases, the J end by 3 bases, with 25 bases between. CDR1 and CDR2 (germline): MNHEY, SMNVEV (reference sequence). The CDR3 loop spans 17 amino acids. The data were taken from a study of blood T cell repertoires in COVID-19. About the study: Acute and convalescent COVID-19 specimens originated in the United States, Italy and Spain. T cells, B-cell-depleted T cells, or PBMCs provided the cDNA or gDNA that served as material.

Original processing methods: Cell counts per sample came from amplifying reference gene primers. Generated by immunoSEQ multiplex PCR, the TCRdb table keeps only in-frame clones and is missing some. V and J calls and clone size are those listed in that table; D and trimming were worked out from the DNA. Of around 120,000 clones listed, 65% to 80% are singletons. The clonotype was recovered from a human donor with acute or convalescent COVID-19. The donor label of this sample is uncertain. This sequence joins TRBV27 and TRBJ2-1, with D maybe TRBD2 (6 bases). The material sequenced was peripheral blood. CDR3 sequence (DNA): TGTGCCACCCAACCCTTTGGGGGGATGTTTGGCTACAATGAGCAGTTCTTC. This sequence encodes CATQPFGGMFGYNEQFF.